Listed below are T cell receptor beta chains from one sample, sequenced in a study of patients and donors after allogeneic stem cell transplantation. TCRdb re-analysed the RT-PCR reads in MiXCR, keeping a single row per CDR3 protein. Among about 200,000 distinct CDR3 sequences, 35% to 50% were seen once, and the ten largest hold around 35%. The sequencing sample was made of blood, either unsorted or a sorted T cell fraction (not recorded which). These TCRs come from a human donor who was either an allogeneic HSCT recipient or a stem cell or donor lymphocyte infusion donor (not recorded which). It is not recorded whose cells these are; they may come from a transplant donor. Both conserved end residues are part of each CDR3. A D gene is named only where the DNA matches it firmly. Only part of the rows carry a size: once, few, many, or a class if the clone is expanded.

TRBV20-1,TRBJ2-7,NA,NA,CSARDYEQYF,TGCAGTGCTAGGGATTACGAGCAGTACTTC
TRBV7-9,TRBJ1-5,NA,once,CASSSLAEGINQPQHF,TGTGCCAGCAGCTCCCTGGCAGAGGGCATTAATCAGCCCCAGCATTTT
TRBV12-3/TRBV12-4,TRBJ1-2,NA,NA,CASSRDLSGYTF,TGTGCCAGCAGCCGGGACCTTTCGGGCTACACCTTC
TRBV12-3/TRBV12-4,TRBJ2-7,NA,NA,CASSFDYEQYF,TGTGCCAGCAGTTTCGACTACGAGCAGTACTTC
TRBV7-2,TRBJ2-2,TRBD2,NA,CASSLTSGNTGELFF,TGTGCCAGCAGCTTGACTAGCGGGAACACCGGGGAGCTGTTTTTT
TRBV7-9,TRBJ2-7,NA,once,CASSEPTQTYEQYF,TGTGCCAGCAGCGAACCCACCCAAACCTACGAGCAGTACTTC
TRBV7-2,TRBJ1-6,NA,few,CASSLYGHGAPSSPLHF,TGTGCCAGCAGCTTATACGGACATGGGGCCCCCAGTTCACCCCTCCACTTT
TRBV5-1,TRBJ1-1,NA,few,CASSSSRVLCFRAEAFF,TGCGCCAGCAGCTCTTCCAGGGTACTATGCTTTCGCGCTGAAGCTTTCTTT
TRBV14,TRBJ2-7,TRBD2,few,CASSQPGLAGYEQYF,TGTGCCAGCAGCCAGCCGGGGCTAGCGGGATACGAGCAGTACTTC
TRBV6-5,TRBJ1-3,NA,many,CASSLEGVSGNTIYF,TGTGCCAGCAGCCTAGAGGGGGTCTCTGGAAACACCATATATTTT
TRBV6-2/TRBV6-3,TRBJ1-6,NA,NA,CASSYSRGNLSSYNSPLHF,TGTGCCAGCAGCTACTCTCGCGGAAACTTGAGCTCCTATAATTCACCCCTCCACTTT
TRBV4-3,TRBJ1-1,TRBD1,NA,CASTPLTGGNTEAFF,TGCGCCAGCACCCCTCTGACAGGGGGGAACACTGAAGCTTTCTTT
TRBV20-1,TRBJ2-2,TRBD2,NA,CSANGLAGGPRGGELFF,TGCAGTGCTAACGGACTAGCGGGAGGGCCTAGGGGCGGGGAGCTGTTTTTT
TRBV5-1,TRBJ2-3,TRBD2,NA,CASSKTSGDQGDTQYF,TGCGCCAGCAGTAAGACTAGCGGGGACCAGGGAGATACGCAGTATTTT
TRBV27,TRBJ2-7,NA,NA,CASSLSGSYPSSYEQYF,TGTGCCAGCAGTTTATCGGGGTCCTACCCTAGCTCCTACGAGCAGTACTTC
TRBV15,TRBJ2-5,NA,NA,CATSRDRVKEETQYF,TGTGCCACCAGCAGAGACAGGGTAAAGGAAGAGACCCAGTACTTC
TRBV20-1,TRBJ1-1,TRBD1,few,CSASNRGEAFF,TGCAGTGCTAGTAACAGGGGTGAAGCTTTCTTT
TRBV29-1,TRBJ2-4,NA,NA,CSALRQEAVDIQYF,TGCAGCGCGCTCAGACAGGAGGCAGTGGACATTCAGTACTTC
TRBV7-2,TRBJ1-2,TRBD1,few,CASSPDFRGRPAGYTF,TGTGCCAGCAGCCCCGATTTTAGGGGGCGCCCGGCTGGCTACACCTTC
TRBV7-8,TRBJ2-1,TRBD2,NA,CASSPRGTSAYNEQFF,TGTGCCAGCAGTCCCCGGGGGACTAGCGCCTACAATGAGCAGTTCTTC
TRBV20-1,TRBJ1-1,NA,NA,CSARDFGGTEAFF,TGCAGTGCTAGAGATTTCGGGGGAACTGAAGCTTTCTTT
TRBV29-1,TRBJ1-1,NA,NA,CSVEIEGRNTEAFF,TGCAGCGTTGAAATTGAGGGACGGAACACTGAAGCTTTCTTT
TRBV7-9,TRBJ1-5,NA,few,CASSSGTPNQPQHF,TGTGCCAGCAGTTCCGGGACACCCAATCAGCCCCAGCATTTT
TRBV7-9,TRBJ2-7,NA,NA,CASSLGHRVNF,TGTGCCAGCAGCTTAGGGCACAGGGTCAACTTC
TRBV10-3,TRBJ2-7,NA,NA,CAISGQFYEQYF,TGTGCCATCAGCGGACAGTTCTACGAGCAGTACTTC
TRBV20-1,TRBJ1-5,NA,NA,CSARVSNQPQHF,TGCAGTGCTAGAGTTAGCAATCAGCCCCAGCATTTT
TRBV12-3/TRBV12-4,TRBJ1-1,TRBD1,NA,CASSLTGGKDTEAFF,TGTGCCAGCAGTTTGACAGGGGGCAAGGACACTGAAGCTTTCTTT
TRBV7-9,TRBJ1-2,NA,NA,CASRTTVNYGYTF,TGTGCCAGCAGAACGACAGTTAACTATGGCTACACCTTC
TRBV12-3/TRBV12-4,TRBJ1-1,NA,few,CASSFRGRGLHPNTEAFF,TGTGCCAGCAGTTTCAGGGGCAGAGGGCTTCACCCGAACACTGAAGCTTTCTTT
TRBV2,TRBJ1-1,NA,few,CASILRGLNTEAFF,TGTGCCAGCATCCTACGCGGGCTAAACACTGAAGCTTTCTTT
TRBV29-1,TRBJ1-1,NA,few,CSVGGLDTEAFF,TGCAGCGTTGGGGGGTTGGACACTGAAGCTTTCTTT